The 15 T cell receptor beta chains below come from one sample, sequenced in a study of blood T cell repertoires in COVID-19 (dated by TCRdb to 2020 to 2021). The library was generated by the immunoSEQ multiplex PCR assay. TCRdb's version of the immuneACCESS table is confined to in-frame rearrangements and falls short of the full clone set. An unresolved V gene accounts for under half of the shortfall where checked; the remainder is of unknown origin. This sample has about 250,000 clones in its table, and roughly 85% of those were observed once. The top ten constitute about 3% of the sample. Specimen: peripheral blood. These receptors were taken from a woman between 25 and 40 years old with active or convalescent COVID-19.

This chain links TRBV4-2 with TRBJ2-1, with 8 bases lining up with TRBD2. The junction had 12 bases not matched to a gene; V was cut back by 4 bases and J by 1 base. This CDR3 spans 18 amino acids. The V gene's germline CDR1 is LGHNA and CDR2 YNFKEQ. In DNA, the CDR3 is TGTGCCAGCAGCCCCCTCGGGCGGGGGGCCCTTTCCTACAATGAGCAGTTCTTC. Protein product: CASSPLGRGALSYNEQFF.

The V call is TRBV27, the J call TRBJ1-2, with D hard to call. Between the trimmed V and J ends, which lost 5 bases and 3 bases, there was a span of 10 bases. Looked up from germline, CDR1 is MNHEY and CDR2 is SMNVEV (reference sequence). The length of the CDR3 is 13 residues. CDR3 residues: CASSPARYYGYTF. Written as DNA, the CDR3 is TGTGCCAGCAGTCCTGCCAGGTACTATGGCTACACCTTC.

The V call is TRBV23-1, the J call TRBJ2-1, with a possible D match to TRBD2 (6 bases). TRBV23-1 is an ORF for which the function is uncertain. Trimming left V 0 bases short and J 13 bases short, with 25 bases between. This CDR3 has 17 amino acids. CDR3 in amino acids: CASSQSKREEGPFFQFF. In nucleotides, the CDR3 is TGCGCCAGCAGTCAATCGAAAAGGGAGGAGGGACCGTTCTTCCAGTTCTTC.

The genes are TRBV28 and TRBJ2-3; 10 nucleotides line up with TRBD2. Trimming at V came to 6 bases and at J to 8 bases, leaving 8 bases not matched to a gene. The germline V gene has CDR1 MDHEN and CDR2 SYDVKM. There are 14 residues in the CDR3. CDR3 protein: CASSPKRGGGTQYF. CDR3 sequence (DNA): TGTGCCAGCAGCCCTAAGCGGGGGGGAGGTACGCAGTATTTT.

The chain uses TRBV30 and TRBJ1-2; D may be TRBD1 (5 bases). Trimming stripped 5 bases from V and 4 bases from J, with 17 bases between. Per germline, CDR1 GTSNPN and CDR2 SVGIG (reference sequence). The CDR3 spans 14 residues. CDR3 in amino acids: CAWFQGAGIYGYTF. CDR3 DNA: TGTGCCTGGTTTCAGGGCGCGGGGATCTATGGCTACACCTTC.

This rearrangement joins TRBV5-1 to TRBJ2-3, with 8 bases fitting TRBD2. From germline, CDR1 is SGHRS and CDR2 YFSETQ. V was pared by 1 base and J by 2 bases, with 6 bases of the junction left unmatched. This CDR3 is 16 amino acids long. The CDR3 loop reads CASSLTAGAYTDTQYF. The CDR3 coding sequence is TGCGCCAGCAGCTTGACAGCGGGGGCCTACACAGATACGCAGTATTTT.

The chain carries TRBV3-1 (or the pseudogene TRBV3-2) and TRBJ1-4; no clear D gene. With 4 bases removed from V and 6 bases from J, the gap between germline ends came to 24 bases. Germline lookup yields CDR1 LGHDT and CDR2 YNNKEL (reference sequence). The CDR3 runs 18 residues. The CDR3 region is CASSPRWAQRQVDEKLFF. CDR3 nucleotides: TGTGCCAGCAGCCCAAGATGGGCCCAACGCCAAGTAGATGAAAAACTGTTTTTT.

The genes are TRBV19 and TRBJ2-3, with 8 bases lining up with TRBD2. V gave up 5 bases and J gave up 6 bases; unmatched junction bases: 10. Germline CDR1 reads LNHDA; CDR2 reads SQIVND (reference sequence). The CDR3 length is 15 residues. The DNA of the CDR3 is TGTGCCAGTAGTTTGACTAGCGAGATAGCCGATACGCAGTATTTT. Translation: CASSLTSEIADTQYF.

CDR3 in DNA: TGTGCCATCAGCTCTCCGACAGGGGGAGGAAACTATGGCTACACCTTC. Translated: CAISSPTGGGNYGYTF. V and J are TRBV10-3 and TRBJ1-2; TRBD1 aligns across 9 bases. The CDR3 sequence is 16 residues long. Germline V gene sequence: CDR1 ENHRY, CDR2 SYGVKD. V shed 6 bases, J shed 2 bases, and the junction held 10 bases outside the gene matches.

V is TRBV5-4 and J is TRBJ1-1; 7 bases are a match to TRBD1. V was pared by 3 bases and J by 1 base, with 3 bases of the junction left unmatched. Germline V lookup: CDR1 SGHNT, CDR2 YYREEE (reference sequence). This CDR3 spans 14 amino acids. The CDR3 sequence: CASSWGDRNTEAFF. DNA of the CDR3: TGTGCCAGCAGCTGGGGGGACAGGAACACTGAAGCTTTCTTT.

The chain links TRBV4-3 to TRBJ2-2; the D gene is possibly TRBD1 (5 bases). Trimming took off 1 base at V and 4 bases at J, with 10 bases between the two ends. Germline V gene lookup returns CDR1 LGHNA and CDR2 YSLEER. This CDR3 has 15 amino acids. CDR3 bases: TGCGCCAGCAGCCAAGGACGAAGGGGCACCGGGGAGCTGTTTTTT. The encoded protein is CASSQGRRGTGELFF.

The chain uses TRBV3-1 (or the pseudogene TRBV3-2) and TRBJ1-2; D is uncertain. The V and J ends lost 2 bases and 6 bases respectively, with 10 bases between them. Germline V gene data show CDR1 as LGHDT and CDR2 as YNNKEL (reference sequence). This CDR3 region has 13 residues. The CDR3 bases are TGTGCCAGCAGCCAAAGTTCCGGGGATGGCTACACCTTC. It is translated as CASSQSSGDGYTF.

This chain connects TRBV28 to TRBJ1-2; 7 nucleotides align to TRBD1. This CDR3 is built from 15 residues. V lost 4 bases and J lost 4; bases outside the gene matches: 9. Germline V gene data show CDR1 as MDHEN and CDR2 as SYDVKM. The CDR3: CASSSRQGLGYGYTF. The CDR3 bases are TGTGCCAGCAGTTCCCGACAGGGTCTAGGCTATGGCTACACCTTC.

The rearrangement joins TRBV6-5 to TRBJ2-3; 8 bases line up with TRBD1. Germline values: CDR1 MNHEY, CDR2 SVGAGI. The CDR3 is 15 amino acids. V was clipped by 6 bases and J by 0 bases; unmatched bases: 5. The CDR3: CASRPQGVSTDTQYF. CDR3 nucleotide sequence: TGTGCCAGCAGGCCACAGGGGGTTAGCACAGATACGCAGTATTTT.

This chain links TRBV5-1 with TRBJ2-7; D possibly corresponds to TRBD1 (6 bases). CDR3 size: 16 residues. Germline V CDR1 and CDR2: SGHRS, YFSETQ. V lost 7 bases and J 5 bases, leaving 25 bases between the germline ends. CDR3: CASSARTGTQVHEQYF. CDR3 nucleotides: TGCGCCAGCTCAGCAAGAACCGGGACACAGGTCCACGAGCAGTACTTC.